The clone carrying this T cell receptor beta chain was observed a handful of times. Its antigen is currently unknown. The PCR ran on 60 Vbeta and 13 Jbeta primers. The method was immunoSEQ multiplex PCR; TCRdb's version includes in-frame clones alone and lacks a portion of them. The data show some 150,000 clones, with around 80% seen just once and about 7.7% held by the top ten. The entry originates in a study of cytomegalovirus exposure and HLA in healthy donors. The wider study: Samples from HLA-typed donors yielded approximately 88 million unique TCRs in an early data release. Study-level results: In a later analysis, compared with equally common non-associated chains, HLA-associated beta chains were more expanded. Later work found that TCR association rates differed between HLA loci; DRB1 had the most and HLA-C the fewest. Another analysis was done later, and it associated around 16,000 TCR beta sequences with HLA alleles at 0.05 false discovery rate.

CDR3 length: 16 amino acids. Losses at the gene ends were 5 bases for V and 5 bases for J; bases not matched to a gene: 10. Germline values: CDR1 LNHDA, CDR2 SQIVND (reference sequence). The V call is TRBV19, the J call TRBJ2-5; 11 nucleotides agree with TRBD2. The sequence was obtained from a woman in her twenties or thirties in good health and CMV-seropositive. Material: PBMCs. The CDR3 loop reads CASSLLAGGTSETQYF. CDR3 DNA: TGTGCCAGTAGTCTGCTAGCGGGGGGTACTTCGGAGACCCAGTACTTC.